These 11 T cell receptor beta chains came from one sample sequenced in a study of blood T cell repertoires in COVID-19. Only in-frame clones appear in the TCRdb table, and some are missing; sequencing was by immunoSEQ multiplex PCR. Among fewer than 80,000 clones listed, approximately 91% were seen once. Sequenced sample: peripheral blood. Every receptor here comes from a woman aged 45-65 years with active or convalescent COVID-19.

The V call is TRBV24-1, the J call TRBJ2-3, with D perhaps matching TRBD1 (6 bases). Germline assignment: CDR1 KGHDR and CDR2 SFDVKD. The CDR3 loop spans 13 amino acids. V was cut by 4 bases and J by 5 bases, with 9 bases left in between. CDR3 coding DNA: TGTGCCACCAGTGAGGCAGGGGTAGATACGCAGTATTTT. Encoded protein: CATSEAGVDTQYF.

The rearrangement joins TRBV4-2 to TRBJ1-4, with 12 bases matching TRBD1. Losses at the gene ends were 2 bases for V and 7 bases for J; bases not matched to a gene: 8. This CDR3 contains 17 residues. Germline assignment: CDR1 LGHNA and CDR2 YNFKEQ. CDR3 in DNA: TGTGCCAGCAGCCAACGAGCTGGGACAGGGGGCAGTGAAAAACTGTTTTTT. Its translation is CASSQRAGTGGSEKLFF.

J is TRBJ2-7 and V is TRBV9; D gene ambiguous. This CDR3 comprises 13 residues. Germline CDR1 is SGDLS and CDR2 is YYNGEE. Trimming removed 0 bases from V and 6 bases from J, with 10 bases in between. The CDR3: CASSVAVATEQYF. CDR3 bases: TGTGCCAGCAGCGTAGCGGTAGCTACCGAGCAGTACTTC.

The chain recombines TRBV29-1 with TRBJ2-1, with TRBD2 matching over 8 bases. Germline V CDR1 and CDR2: SQVTM, ANQGSEA. The CDR3 consists of 14 residues. V dropped 7 bases and J dropped 5; count of bases not matched to a gene: 10. Here the CDR3 reads CSALGLAGNNEQFF. The CDR3 nucleotides read TGCAGCGCTCTTGGGCTAGCGGGTAACAATGAGCAGTTCTTC.

The chain recombines TRBV30 with TRBJ2-7; 9 nucleotides line up with TRBD2. This CDR3 has 13 residues. Germline CDR1 reads GTSNPN; CDR2 reads SVGIG (reference sequence). V shed 5 bases and J 9 bases; nucleotides not matched to a gene: 11. CDR3: CAWGRLAEGTQYF. Written as DNA, the CDR3 is TGTGCCTGGGGAAGACTAGCGGAGGGCACGCAGTACTTC.

V and J are TRBV6-5 and TRBJ2-2; D remains ambiguous. The CDR3 contains 14 residues. Trimming removed 3 bases from V and 7 bases from J, with 12 bases in between. Germline CDR1 MNHEY, CDR2 SVGAGI. The CDR3 sequence: CASSYRSVNGELFF. The CDR3 coding sequence is TGTGCCAGCAGTTATAGATCTGTGAACGGGGAGCTGTTTTTT.

The rearrangement links TRBV19 to TRBJ1-1; D remains ambiguous. V was clipped by 3 bases and J by 11 bases, with 13 bases between them. The CDR3 runs 12 residues. Germline V lookup: CDR1 LNHDA, CDR2 SQIVND (reference sequence). The chain's CDR3 is CASSIGGIEAFF. As DNA, the CDR3 is TGTGCCAGTAGTATTGGAGGGATTGAGGCTTTCTTT.

The rearrangement joins TRBV30 to TRBJ2-2, with a tentative D call TRBD2 (6 bases). This CDR3 spans 13 amino acids. Germline V gives CDR1 GTSNPN, CDR2 SVGIG (reference sequence). V lost 0 bases, J lost 5 bases, and 7 bases lay in between. CDR3: CAWSVRETGELFF. DNA of the CDR3: TGTGCCTGGAGTGTACGGGAGACCGGGGAGCTGTTTTTT.

The chain recombines TRBV19 with TRBJ1-5; unclear D gene. V gave up 5 bases and J gave up 1 base, with 15 bases separating them. The CDR3 runs to 16 residues. From germline, CDR1 is LNHDA and CDR2 SQIVND (reference sequence). The CDR3 DNA follows: TGTGCCAGTAGTGACGTTTTCGCAGGAAGCAATCAGCCCCAGCATTTT. Its protein product is CASSDVFAGSNQPQHF. Full variable domain (outside the CDR3, taken from reference TRBV19 and TRBJ1-5): DGGITQSPKYLFRKEGQNVTLSCEQNLNHDAMYWYRQDPGQGLRLIYYSQIVNDFQKGDIAEGYSVSREKKESFPLTVTSAQKNPTAFYLCASSDVFAGSNQPQHFGDGTRLSIL.

The chain uses TRBV5-3 and TRBJ2-2; maybe TRBD1 (5 bases). TRBV5-3 is noted as an ORF with a role that remains uncertain. CDR3 length equals 17 residues. Trimming took 3 bases from V and 2 from J, leaving 17 bases between them. The CDR3: CARSCTNGRGNTGELFF. The CDR3 DNA reads TGTGCCAGAAGCTGTACAAATGGAAGGGGAAACACCGGGGAGCTGTTTTTT.

The chain combines TRBV19 with TRBJ2-5; 10 bases are a match to TRBD2. Trimming removed 5 bases from V and 5 bases from J; junction bases left unmatched: 17. This CDR3 region has 18 residues. Germline V lookup: CDR1 LNHDA, CDR2 SQIVND (reference sequence). CDR3 in amino acids: CASSHLSSGSPLQETQYF. The CDR3 DNA sequence: TGTGCCAGTAGTCATCTGTCTAGCGGGAGCCCCCTCCAGGAGACCCAGTACTTC.